Presented here are 30 T cell receptor beta chains from one specimen sequenced in a study of beta chain features in type 1 diabetes. Reverse transcription of all isolated RNA meant that expressed TCRB transcripts were sequenced. Repertoires were generated with immunoSEQ multiplex PCR, while TCRdb's copy carries only in-frame clones and drops some. The sample lists 160,000 or so clones, around 9% occurring once. Findings and caveats of the study: A moderate, significant TCRB CDR3 shortening appeared in type 1 diabetes across four CD4+ subsets.

These receptors have no identified antigens. The source material was central memory CD4+ T cells from blood. The receptors originated from a young woman with type 1 diabetes.

The genes are TRBV4-1 and TRBJ1-5; D is perhaps TRBD1 (6 bases). With 4 bases removed from V and 5 bases from J, the gap between germline ends came to 15 bases. Germline V gene lookup returns CDR1 MGHRA and CDR2 YSYEKL. This CDR3 region has 15 residues. This chain's CDR3 is CASSPLGTSDQPQHF. CDR3 nucleotide sequence: TGCGCCAGCAGCCCCTTGGGGACATCAGATCAGCCCCAGCATTTT.

V and J are TRBV7-2 and TRBJ2-1; D gene unclear. This CDR3 is built from 14 residues. V gave up 5 bases and J gave up 4 bases, with 12 bases separating them. The germline V gene has CDR1 SGHTA and CDR2 FQGNSA. In DNA form, the CDR3 reads TGTGCCAGCAGCCGCCCGAGAGTGTACAATGAGCAGTTCTTC. Translated: CASSRPRVYNEQFF.

This clone occurred a few times. The V call is TRBV5-4, the J call TRBJ2-2; 10 nucleotides agree with TRBD2. V was clipped by 0 bases and J by 7 bases; unmatched bases: 6. The CDR3 loop spans 16 amino acids. CDR1 is SGHNT and CDR2 is YYREEE in the germline V gene (reference sequence). CDR3 sequence (DNA): TGTGCCAGCAGCTTGGATAGCGGGAGGACGGGCGGGGAGCTGTTTTTT. Translated: CASSLDSGRTGGELFF.

This clone was detected a few times. The chain combines TRBV11-2 with TRBJ2-7; TRBD1 might be the D (6 bases). Germline V gene sequence: CDR1 SGHAT, CDR2 FQNNGV. This CDR3 region has 15 residues. Trimming stripped 1 base from V and 3 bases from J, with 13 bases between. The CDR3 here is CASSLAFGQFYEQYF. In nucleotides, the CDR3 is TGTGCCAGCAGCTTAGCATTTGGACAGTTCTACGAGCAGTACTTC.

The chain joins TRBV19 to TRBJ2-3; TRBD2 is a possible D gene (6 bases). The CDR3 spans 17 residues. V was clipped by 5 bases and J by 1 base, with 19 bases between them. The germline V gene encodes CDR1 LNHDA and CDR2 SQIVND (reference sequence). CDR3 DNA: TGTGCCAGTAGTTTTTCCAGGAGGGACTTCGGCACAGATACGCAGTATTTT. This encodes CASSFSRRDFGTDTQYF.

This clone turned up a few times. The genes are TRBV27 and TRBJ2-6; no clear D gene. V lost 6 bases and J lost 3, with 6 bases in between. This CDR3 has 13 amino acids. Germline CDR1 and CDR2: MNHEY and SMNVEV (reference sequence). The CDR3 spells CASSWLGANVLTF. DNA of the CDR3: TGTGCCAGCAGCTGGCTTGGGGCCAACGTCCTGACTTTC.

V is TRBV7-9 and J is TRBJ2-1; 10 bases fit TRBD2. The CDR3 contains 15 residues. V shed 2 bases, J shed 6 bases, and the junction held 4 bases outside the gene matches. Germline-derived CDR1 and CDR2 are SEHNR and FQNEAQ (reference sequence). The CDR3 spells CASSLFLAGANEQFF. The DNA for the CDR3 is TGTGCCAGCAGCTTATTCCTAGCGGGAGCCAATGAGCAGTTCTTC.

This clone was observed a handful of times. V and J are TRBV27 and TRBJ2-5; 8 nucleotides match TRBD2. Looked up from germline, CDR1 is MNHEY and CDR2 is SMNVEV (reference sequence). The length of the CDR3 is 14 residues. With 8 bases clipped from V and 7 bases from J, the junction kept 12 bases outside the gene matches. CDR3 sequence (DNA): TGTGCCAGCCGGACTGCGGGAGGTCTTTCGACCCAGTACTTC. Its protein product is CASRTAGGLSTQYF.

The V and J genes are TRBV30 and TRBJ1-1, with no clear D. V was shortened by 7 bases and J by 0 bases, with 9 bases between the two germline ends. CDR1 GTSNPN and CDR2 SVGIG come from the germline V gene (reference sequence). The CDR3 consists of 12 residues. CDR3 region: CASSVVNTEAFF. CDR3 DNA sequence: TGTGCCTCTTCCGTTGTGAACACTGAAGCTTTCTTT.

V gene TRBV6-6 combines with J gene TRBJ2-7; the D gene is possibly TRBD1 (6 bases). CDR3 size: 13 residues. The V and J ends lost 2 bases and 6 bases respectively, with 11 bases between them. Germline assignment: CDR1 MNHNY and CDR2 SVGAGI (reference sequence). As DNA, the CDR3 is TGTGCCAGCAGTTACAAACAGGGCATCGAGCAGTACTTC. It yields the protein CASSYKQGIEQYF.

This clone appeared a few times. The same CDR3 arises from other DNA sequences in this sample as well. The gene calls are TRBV5-1 and TRBJ1-4, with D perhaps matching TRBD1 (5 bases). Per the germline V gene, CDR1 is SGHRS and CDR2 is YFSETQ. Trimming stripped 4 bases from V and 3 bases from J, with 7 bases between. This CDR3 contains 13 residues. The CDR3 DNA is TGCGCCAGCAGCCGGGACTCTAATGAAAAACTGTTTTTT. This gives the protein CASSRDSNEKLFF.

The chain recombines TRBV2 with TRBJ2-5; maybe TRBD2 (6 bases). V was cut by 8 bases and J by 5 bases, with 18 bases left in between. Germline CDR1 is SNHLY and CDR2 is FYNNEI. CDR3 length: 14 amino acids. In DNA, the CDR3 is TGTGCCAGCGGCCCAAGGAGGGCGCAGGAGACCCAGTACTTC. This gives the protein CASGPRRAQETQYF.

This clone has a handful of counts. The chain recombines TRBV2 with TRBJ1-2; 9 nucleotides line up with TRBD1. Unmatched junction bases numbered 11, after V lost 5 bases and J lost 4 bases. Germline V gives CDR1 SNHLY, CDR2 FYNNEI. There are 16 residues in the CDR3. The CDR3 bases are TGTGCCAGCAGTCCGGGACAGGGAAGGGCCGCCTATGGCTACACCTTC. It translates to CASSPGQGRAAYGYTF.

The CDR3 protein is CASSLVGGKTGYTF. CDR3 bases: TGTGCCAGCAGTTTAGTGGGGGGGAAAACGGGCTACACCTTC. The rearrangement uses TRBV28 and TRBJ1-2; maybe TRBD1 (5 bases). Looked up from germline, CDR1 is MDHEN and CDR2 is SYDVKM. This CDR3 comprises 14 residues. Trimming shortened V by 2 bases and J by 8 bases, and 15 bases separated the two germline ends.

The rearrangement uses TRBV29-1 and TRBJ2-3, with 12 bases aligning to TRBD2. In germline, CDR1 is SQVTM, CDR2 ANQGSEA. Trimming removed 6 bases from V and 0 bases from J; junction bases left unmatched: 7. The CDR3 sequence is 16 residues long. CDR3 loop: CSVRTSGITSTDTQYF. The CDR3 bases are TGCAGCGTAAGGACTAGCGGGATCACTAGCACAGATACGCAGTATTTT.

The chain has TRBV14 and TRBJ1-4; tentative D call: TRBD1 (5 bases). The CDR3 contains 13 residues. The V gene lost 4 bases and the J gene lost 15 bases, with 18 bases spanning the gap. Germline V gene data show CDR1 as SGHDN and CDR2 as FVKESK. Here the CDR3 DNA reads TGTGCCAGCAGCCGTGAAGCCTGGGGCGGTGTGTTTTTT. This codes for CASSREAWGGVFF.

Only a few counts were recorded for this clone. V is TRBV29-1 and J is TRBJ2-7; TRBD1 aligns across 7 bases. The CDR3 extends over 13 amino acids. V lost 7 bases and J lost 2; bases outside the gene matches: 8. Germline V lookup: CDR1 SQVTM, CDR2 ANQGSEA. Written as DNA, the CDR3 is TGCAGCGGAATCCGGGACAGCCCCTACGAGCAGTACTTC. It is translated as CSGIRDSPYEQYF.

The V gene is TRBV30, the J gene TRBJ2-5, with TRBD2 as a possible D gene (5 bases). Trimming took 5 bases from V and 4 from J, leaving 11 bases between them. This CDR3 comprises 12 residues. Germline-derived CDR1 and CDR2 are GTSNPN and SVGIG (reference sequence). The chain's CDR3 is CAWRRGGETQYF. The CDR3 nucleotides are TGTGCCTGGCGCCGGGGTGGAGAGACCCAGTACTTC.

In nucleotides, the CDR3 is TGTGCCTGGAGTTCAGGCACACTTAATCAGCCCCAGCATTTT. Translated: CAWSSGTLNQPQHF. The rearrangement joins TRBV30 to TRBJ1-5; D is ambiguous. The germline V gene encodes CDR1 GTSNPN and CDR2 SVGIG (reference sequence). This CDR3 contains 14 residues. V lost 2 bases to trimming and J lost 4 bases, with 12 bases between them.

The CDR3 nucleotides read TGTGCCAGCAGACCCCAGGGGAGAGACACTGAAGCTTTCTTT. Its translation: CASRPQGRDTEAFF. The chain carries TRBV28 and TRBJ1-1, with D possibly TRBD1 on 6 matching bases. Germline loops: CDR1 MDHEN, CDR2 SYDVKM. V lost 6 bases, J lost 3 bases, and 14 bases lay in between. The CDR3 length is 14 residues. The complete variable domain, with remaining parts taken from reference TRBV28 and TRBJ1-1, reads DVKVTQSSRYLVKRTGEKVFLECVQDMDHENMFWYRQDPGLGLRLIYFSYDVKMKEKGDIPEGYSVSREKKERFSLILESASTNQTSMYLCASRPQGRDTEAFFGQGTRLTVV.

This clone was detected only a few times. The J gene is TRBJ2-1, the V gene TRBV29-1, with TRBD1 matching over 7 bases. Unmatched junction bases numbered 7, after V lost 4 bases and J lost 4 bases. The germline CDR1 and CDR2 sequences are SQVTM and ANQGSEA. This CDR3 spans 14 amino acids. CDR3 residues: CSVAYRDSYNEQFF. The CDR3 DNA reads as TGCAGCGTTGCCTACCGGGACAGTTACAATGAGCAGTTCTTC.

This rearrangement joins TRBV18 to TRBJ1-4; 9 nucleotides line up with TRBD1. The CDR3 is made up of 15 amino acids. Germline V lookup: CDR1 KGHSH, CDR2 LQKENI. V dropped 5 bases and J dropped 10; count of bases not matched to a gene: 11. DNA for the CDR3: TGTGCCAGCTCAGATGGACAGGGGCAGGGAGGAAAACTGTTTTTT. This codes for CASSDGQGQGGKLFF.

The V gene is TRBV11-1, the J gene TRBJ1-2, with D hard to call. The V gene's germline CDR1 is SGHAT and CDR2 FQDESV (reference sequence). Trimming shortened V by 7 bases and J by 4 bases, and 10 bases separated the two germline ends. The CDR3 runs to 12 residues. CDR3 protein: CASTKEGYGYTF. The CDR3 nucleotides read TGTGCCAGCACCAAAGAGGGCTATGGCTACACCTTC.

There are a few counts of this clone. CDR3 region: CASSRLREGHEQYF. CDR3 coding DNA: TGTGCCAGCAGCCGGCTGCGGGAGGGCCATGAGCAGTACTTC. This sequence joins TRBV11-3 and TRBJ2-7; TRBD2 matches 9 bases. CDR3 size: 14 residues. From germline, CDR1 is SGHNT and CDR2 YENEEA. Germline trimming cut 5 bases from V and 7 bases from J; bases unmatched to any gene: 9.

This clone has more than one count but fewer than ten. The chain uses TRBV28 and TRBJ2-1, with 9 bases aligning to TRBD1. This CDR3 is 15 amino acids long. J lost 6 bases, V lost 5 bases, and 8 bases had no gene match. Germline assignment: CDR1 MDHEN and CDR2 SYDVKM. The chain's CDR3 is CASSPDRGGGNEQFF. CDR3 in DNA: TGTGCCAGCAGTCCGGACAGGGGTGGGGGCAATGAGCAGTTCTTC. Combining the CDR3 with reference TRBV28 and TRBJ2-1 gives the whole variable domain DVKVTQSSRYLVKRTGEKVFLECVQDMDHENMFWYRQDPGLGLRLIYFSYDVKMKEKGDIPEGYSVSREKKERFSLILESASTNQTSMYLCASSPDRGGGNEQFFGPGTRLTVL.

This rearrangement joins TRBV9 to TRBJ1-2, with 9 bases identical to TRBD1. This CDR3 comprises 15 residues. The germline gives CDR1 SGDLS, CDR2 YYNGEE. Germline trimming cut 4 bases from V and 4 bases from J; bases unmatched to any gene: 8. CDR3 sequence (DNA): TGTGCCAGCAGCCCACAGGGGGCCTTTAGCTATGGCTACACCTTC. It encodes CASSPQGAFSYGYTF.

The V call is TRBV29-1, the J call TRBJ2-1; the D gene is possibly TRBD2 (6 bases). Germline lookup yields CDR1 SQVTM and CDR2 ANQGSEA. The CDR3 is 14 amino acids. V gave up 6 bases and J gave up 5 bases, with 17 bases separating them. The CDR3 protein is CSVPRRAGHNEQFF. CDR3 in DNA: TGCAGCGTCCCCCGGAGGGCCGGGCACAATGAGCAGTTCTTC.

The chain uses TRBV11-3 and TRBJ2-3, with no clear D. The germline V gene encodes CDR1 SGHNT and CDR2 YENEEA. The CDR3 covers 14 residues. Trimming stripped 3 bases from V and 0 bases from J, with 7 bases between. CDR3 in amino acids: CASSLGFSTDTQYF. The DNA for the CDR3 is TGTGCCAGCAGCTTGGGCTTTAGCACAGATACGCAGTATTTT.

This clone has just a few counts. Other DNA sequences in this specimen translate into the identical CDR3. This chain links TRBV18 with TRBJ2-3; tentative D call: TRBD2 (5 bases). The V and J ends lost 0 bases and 6 bases respectively, with 7 bases between them. The germline CDR1 and CDR2 sequences are KGHSH and LQKENI. CDR3 length: 13 residues. For the CDR3, the DNA is TGTGCCAGCTCACCACCGACGGGGGATACGCAGTATTTT. Encoded protein: CASSPPTGDTQYF.

This clone was seen only a few times. CDR3 sequence (DNA): TGCGCCATCGCCGGGACAGGGTCCTACGAGCAGTACTTC. It encodes CAIAGTGSYEQYF. This rearrangement joins TRBV23-1 to TRBJ2-7, with 9 nucleotides matching TRBD1. TRBV23-1 is identified as an open reading frame with a role that is uncertain. The length of the CDR3 is 13 residues. Unmatched junction bases numbered 5, after V lost 10 bases and J lost 1 base.